One sample yielded the 5 T cell receptor beta chains listed below, sequenced in a study of siplizumab effects on memory and regulatory T cells. Profiled with immunoSEQ multiplex PCR; TCRdb holds only in-frame clones, not every one. The sample carries about 98,000 clones, around nine tenths recorded once. The sample consisted of CD4+ T cells sorted from blood. Every receptor here comes from a human donor in good health.

J is TRBJ2-7 and V is TRBV6-1, with TRBD2 matching over 11 bases. Trimming at V came to 4 bases and at J to 7 bases, leaving 9 bases not matched to a gene. CDR1 is MNHNS, CDR2 SASEGT, per germline. This CDR3 contains 15 residues. The chain's CDR3 is CASSVRLAGLREQYF. CDR3 in DNA: TGTGCCAGCAGTGTACGACTAGCGGGATTGCGTGAGCAGTACTTC.

V gene TRBV28 combines with J gene TRBJ2-4; 9 bases are a match to TRBD2. The V and J ends lost 5 bases and 6 bases, in that order; junction bases with no gene match: 8. The CDR3 totals 15 residues. CDR1 is MDHEN and CDR2 is SYDVKM in the germline V gene. The CDR3 loop reads CASSNSGSPRNIQYF. Written as DNA, the CDR3 is TGTGCCAGCAGTAATAGCGGGAGCCCGCGAAACATTCAGTACTTC.

V usage is TRBV7-3 and J usage is TRBJ2-2; D possibly corresponds to TRBD2 (6 bases). The germline gives CDR1 SGHTA, CDR2 FQGTGA. V lost 2 bases to trimming and J lost 2 bases, with 12 bases between them. The CDR3 extends over 16 amino acids. This CDR3 is CASSLDLAANTGELFF. Written as DNA, the CDR3 is TGTGCCAGCAGCTTAGACTTAGCGGCCAACACCGGGGAGCTGTTTTTT.

The rearrangement joins TRBV7-2 to TRBJ2-7, with D perhaps TRBD2 (5 bases). The CDR3 loop spans 14 amino acids. Germline V lookup: CDR1 SGHTA, CDR2 FQGNSA. Between the trimmed V and J ends, which lost 4 bases and 1 base, there was a span of 11 bases. The CDR3, as DNA: TGTGCCAGCAGCTGGTCTGGAGGTTCCTACGAGCAGTACTTC. Its translation: CASSWSGGSYEQYF.

This chain connects TRBV16 to TRBJ2-3; D gene unclear. Trimming took off 4 bases at V and 1 base at J, with 15 bases between the two ends. From germline, CDR1 is KGHSY and CDR2 FQNENV. This CDR3 comprises 16 residues. The CDR3 sequence is CASSPIDSGGTDTQYF. The CDR3 coding sequence is TGTGCCAGCAGCCCCATCGACTCAGGCGGCACAGATACGCAGTATTTT.